Sequencing of this T cell receptor beta chain was carried out in a study of blood T cell repertoires in COVID-19. Study summary: Sites across the United States, Italy and Spain contributed samples from acute and convalescent COVID-19. From T cells, B-cell-depleted T cells, or PBMCs came the material, which was cDNA or gDNA.

Germline assignment: CDR1 LNHDA and CDR2 SQIVND (reference sequence). Trimming at V came to 7 bases and at J to 3 bases, leaving 16 bases not matched to a gene. This CDR3 comprises 18 residues. Per the authors' pipeline: How many nucleated cells were present was estimated from reference gene primer amplification. The assay was immunoSEQ multiplex PCR, and TCRdb's table has in-frame clones only and misses some. V and J calls and clone size come straight from that table; D and trimming were deduced from the DNA. The sample includes roughly 68,000 clones, more than 75% of them seen just once. The source is a man aged 50-59 years with active COVID-19. V is TRBV19 and J is TRBJ2-3; 10 bases match TRBD2. Source material: peripheral blood. The CDR3 loop reads CASKDGAGGQGSTDTQYF. The DNA of the CDR3 is TGTGCCAGTAAAGACGGAGCGGGGGGGCAAGGTAGTACAGATACGCAGTATTTT.